This T cell receptor beta chain was captured by sequencing in a study of cytotoxic CD8 clonotypes in ibrutinib-treated CLL. General observations from the study: Public clonotypes (which were uncommon) either contracted or remained stable on treatment. Ibrutinib response saw clonality rise, and progression saw it return toward baseline.

Trimming stripped 1 base from V and 5 bases from J, with 23 bases between. This CDR3 contains 18 residues. Germline values: CDR1 SGHTA, CDR2 FQGNSA. Produced via immunoSEQ multiplex PCR; TCRdb's table is partial and in-frame only. The table shows about 76,000 clones, with around 83% occurring only once. Remarks on this clone: No antigen is known for it.

The TCR was taken from a human donor with chronic lymphocytic leukemia. The rearrangement joins TRBV7-2 to TRBJ1-1; weak D call: TRBD1 (6 bases). This sample comprised PBMCs, obtained before ibrutinib treatment. CDR3 bases: TGTGCCAGCAGCTTAGGAGGATTTCGGGGAATAAGGGGGACTGAAGCTTTCTTT. Its translation is CASSLGGFRGIRGTEAFF.